This is a list of T cell receptor beta chains from one sample in a study of blood T cell repertoires in COVID-19. Clones were sequenced by immunoSEQ multiplex PCR, and TCRdb holds only the in-frame ones, with some missing. The sample lists some 76,000 clones, approximately 90% occurring once. Source material: peripheral blood. These receptors all come from a woman in her late teens or twenties with acute or convalescent COVID-19. The CDR3 runs from the conserved cysteine through the conserved F or W. The D gene is left open where the match is weak. The size field is filled for only some rows; it gives once, few, many or a size class.

v_call	j_call	d_call	clone_size	cdr3_nt	cdr3_aa
TRBV18	TRBJ2-3	TRBD2	NA	TGTGCCAGCTCACCGGGAGGGAGCACAGATACGCAGTATTTT	CASSPGGSTDTQYF
TRBV11-2	TRBJ2-7	NA	NA	TGTGCCAGCAGCTTCCAGGGGAGCTACGAGCAGTACTTC	CASSFQGSYEQYF
TRBV5-4	TRBJ1-2	NA	NA	TGTGCCAGCAGCTTGCCGGGGACACCCATCTATGGCTACACCTTC	CASSLPGTPIYGYTF
TRBV5-6	TRBJ1-2	NA	NA	TGTGCCAGCAGCTTGGGGCCAGGCTATGGCTACACCTTC	CASSLGPGYGYTF
TRBV12-3/TRBV12-4	TRBJ1-2	NA	NA	TGTGCCAGCAGCCGAACGGGGAACTATGGCTACACCTTC	CASSRTGNYGYTF
TRBV19	TRBJ2-3	NA	NA	TGTGCCAGTAGCTTACAGGGAGAGGCAGATACGCAGTATTTT	CASSLQGEADTQYF
TRBV18	TRBJ1-4	NA	NA	TGTGCCAGCTCACCGACAGGTATTCGGGAAAAACTGTTTTTT	CASSPTGIREKLFF
TRBV6-4	TRBJ2-7	NA	once	TGTGCCAGCAGTGGACACCGAGCCTACGAGCAGTACTTC	CASSGHRAYEQYF
TRBV7-9	TRBJ2-5	TRBD2	once	TGTGCCAGCAGCGCCTCTTTCGCGGGGGGCCAAGAGACCCAGTACTTC	CASSASFAGGQETQYF
TRBV18	TRBJ1-2	NA	NA	TGTGCCAGCTCACCGGACAGCCTATATGGCTACACCTTC	CASSPDSLYGYTF
TRBV19	TRBJ1-6	TRBD1	NA	TGTGCCAGTAGTACAGATCGGGACAGGGGTCGCAATTCACCCCTCCACTTT	CASSTDRDRGRNSPLHF
TRBV3-1/TRBV3-2	TRBJ2-3	NA	once	TGTGCCAGCAGCCAAGAAATCGGGTTAGCGAGGACAGATACGCAGTATTTT	CASSQEIGLARTDTQYF
TRBV30	TRBJ1-1	NA	NA	TGTGCCTGGAGTGGAGTGGGACTTTCGAACACTGAAGCTTTCTTT	CAWSGVGLSNTEAFF
TRBV11-2	TRBJ1-3	NA	NA	TGTGCCAGCAGCTTAGCTGCCAGGGTTGGAAACACCATATATTTT	CASSLAARVGNTIYF
TRBV24-1	TRBJ2-2	NA	medium-sized	TGTGCCACCTCCTCCGGCGGGACGGCGAACACCGGGGAGCTGTTTTTT	CATSSGGTANTGELFF
TRBV19	TRBJ1-2	NA	NA	TGTGCCAGTAGTATGGGCTGGGACTATGGCTACACCTTC	CASSMGWDYGYTF
TRBV29-1	TRBJ1-4	NA	NA	TGCAGCGTTCTTTATGAAAAACTGTTTTTT	CSVLYEKLFF
TRBV30	TRBJ2-2	NA	NA	TGTGCCTGGAGTGTATCTATAAACACCGGGGAGCTGTTTTTT	CAWSVSINTGELFF
TRBV9	TRBJ1-1	NA	NA	TGTGCCAGCAGCGACGCAGGGGACACTGAAGCTTTCTTT	CASSDAGDTEAFF
TRBV2	TRBJ1-5	NA	NA	TGTGCCAGCAGCCTGGACAGACATAGCAATCAGCCCCAGCATTTT	CASSLDRHSNQPQHF
TRBV2	TRBJ2-1	NA	NA	TGTGCCAGCAGTGAATCATACAATGAGCAGTTCTTC	CASSESYNEQFF
TRBV5-1	TRBJ2-2	TRBD2	NA	TGCGCCAGCAGCTATAGCGGGGGGGATCACACCGGGGAGCTGTTTTTT	CASSYSGGDHTGELFF
TRBV6-6	TRBJ1-2	TRBD1	NA	TGTGCCAGCAGCCGGGGACAGGGAGGTGGCTACACCTTC	CASSRGQGGGYTF
TRBV6-2/TRBV6-3	TRBJ2-3	TRBD2	NA	TGTGCCAGCAGTTACCCAATAGCGGGAGTCACCACAGATACGCAGTATTTT	CASSYPIAGVTTDTQYF
TRBV2	TRBJ2-1	TRBD2	NA	TGTGCCAGCAGGGGCGGGACTAGCGGGTACAATGAGCAGTTCTTC	CASRGGTSGYNEQFF
TRBV21-1	TRBJ2-7	NA	NA	TGTGCCAGCAGCCGAGTCAGGGGACAGGGTAATTCCGAGCAGTACTTC	CASSRVRGQGNSEQYF
TRBV6-1	TRBJ1-5	NA	NA	TGTGCCAGCAGTGAAGGGGGGGGGATAAGGCCCCAGCATTTT	CASSEGGGIRPQHF
TRBV7-9	TRBJ1-4	NA	NA	TGTGCCAGCAGATCGGACATGCCTGATGGAAAACTGTTTTTT	CASRSDMPDGKLFF
TRBV29-1	TRBJ1-1	TRBD1	NA	TGCAGCGTTACAGACAGGGGGCTATCGAACACTGAAGCTTTCTTT	CSVTDRGLSNTEAFF
TRBV19	TRBJ2-1	NA	few	TGTGCCAGTAGTATCGTGGCCCCCTCCAATGAGCAGTTCTTC	CASSIVAPSNEQFF
TRBV9	TRBJ2-7	TRBD2	once	TGTGCCAGCAGCAGCGAAGGGAGGGACGAGCAGTACTTC	CASSSEGRDEQYF
TRBV19	TRBJ2-2	TRBD1	NA	TGTGCCAGTCAGACAGGGGTAACCGGGGAGCTGTTTTTT	CASQTGVTGELFF